This T cell receptor beta chain was observed in a study of shared clonotypes between healthy human individuals. The study's findings and limits: Around 4.7% of naive CD4 clonotypes were shared across four donors.

In regard to this clone: The antigen is undetermined.

Germline loops: CDR1 SGHTA, CDR2 FQGNSA. This CDR3 is 14 amino acids long. V was pared by 9 bases and J by 6 bases, with 7 bases of the junction left unmatched. Using immunoSEQ multiplex PCR, the repertoire was profiled, and TCRdb retains in-frame clones only, with some absent. The data hold hundreds of thousands of clones, with approximately 79% observed a single time. The chain has TRBV7-2 and TRBJ2-1; 11 nucleotides line up with TRBD2. The sample comprised memory CD4+ T cells sorted from blood. Subset noted: CD45RA-negative fraction. This sequence was found in a woman aged 30 to 39 in good health. In nucleotides, the CDR3 is TGTGCCAGTCCCCGACTAGCGGGGAGCAATGAGCAGTTCTTC. It specifies CASPRLAGSNEQFF.